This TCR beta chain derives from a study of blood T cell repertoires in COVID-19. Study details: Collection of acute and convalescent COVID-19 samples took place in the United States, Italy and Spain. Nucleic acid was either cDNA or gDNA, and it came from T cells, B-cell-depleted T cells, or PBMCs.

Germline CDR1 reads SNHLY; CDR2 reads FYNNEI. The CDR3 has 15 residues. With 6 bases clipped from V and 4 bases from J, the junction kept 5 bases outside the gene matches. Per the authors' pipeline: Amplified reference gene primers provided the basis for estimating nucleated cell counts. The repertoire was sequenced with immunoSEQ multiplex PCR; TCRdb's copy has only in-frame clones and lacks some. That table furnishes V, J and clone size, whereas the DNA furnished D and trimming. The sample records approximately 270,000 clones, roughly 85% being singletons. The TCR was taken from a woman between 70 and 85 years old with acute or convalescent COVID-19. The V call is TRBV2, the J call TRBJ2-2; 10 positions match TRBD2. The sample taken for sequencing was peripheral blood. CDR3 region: CASRTASGSTGELFF. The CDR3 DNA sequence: TGTGCCAGCAGGACGGCTAGCGGGAGCACCGGGGAGCTGTTTTTT.